This TCR beta chain was identified during a study of spatial heterogeneity in lung cancer. At the level of the study: The follow-up PBMC samples were sequenced whenever they were available. The median time to follow-up was approximately 2 years after resection. Fewer alpha-chain than beta-chain sequences were consistently detected. Findings and caveats of the study: The appearance of ubiquitous expanded tumor TCRs in blood was greater at resection than follow-up.

Time point meaning: blood at routine non-recurrence follow-up after resection. Tumor, nontumor lung or frozen PBMC supplied whole RNA, sequenced without sorting. TCRdb independently ran MiXCR on the 5' RACE reads; one entry per CDR3 protein. The table has 110,000 or so distinct CDR3 sequences, 11% seen once; the top ten hold 24%. The CDR3 sequence is 15 residues long. V lost 0 bases, J lost 6 bases, and 14 bases lay in between. Germline V gene data show CDR1 as MNHEY and CDR2 as SVGEGT. Note on this clonotype: Its antigen is unidentified.

The receptor was isolated from a female donor with early-stage non-small cell lung cancer. The rearrangement links TRBV6-2 or TRBV6-3 to TRBJ1-1; no clear D gene. Sequencing used PBMCs, obtained at follow-up. The CDR3 sequence is CASSYSRLEGPEAFF. The CDR3 nucleotides are TGTGCCAGCAGTTACTCGAGGCTGGAGGGCCCTGAAGCTTTCTTT.